The source of this TCR beta chain is a study of CD8 T cells in ankylosing spondylitis. TCRdb reprocessed the 5' RACE reads with MiXCR, giving one entry per CDR3 protein. The sample shows more than 300,000 distinct CDR3 sequences, 6.5% to 10% of them seen only once. Study-wide results and limits: Ankylosing spondylitis blood appeared to be characterized by a TCR beta motif of about 8 highly homologous variants. Those disease-linked clones were CD8+; they were also relatively rare in peripheral blood.

The length of the CDR3 is 14 residues. V gave up 7 bases and J gave up 1 base, with 12 bases separating them. This clonotype was picked up many times. Its antigen remains unidentified. This receptor was identified in a male donor with ankylosing spondylitis. The chain has TRBV12-3 or TRBV12-4 and TRBJ2-3; perhaps TRBD2 as D (6 bases). The sequenced sample was blood, either unsorted or a sorted T cell fraction (not recorded which). CDR3: CASTGDSRTDTQYF. As DNA, the CDR3 is TGTGCCAGCACCGGGGACTCCCGCACAGATACGCAGTATTTT.